These 15 T cell receptor beta chains share one sample of origin, sequenced in a study of control samples from healthy donors and cancer patients. Here immunoSEQ multiplex PCR was the method, and the copy in TCRdb shows in-frame clones only, minus some. The table records about 76,000 clones, roughly 90% of them present only once. Specimen: PBMCs. The receptors stem from a woman aged 45-59 years with colorectal cancer.

This sequence joins TRBV28 and TRBJ2-3; D unresolved. Germline V gives CDR1 MDHEN, CDR2 SYDVKM. Trimming took off 5 bases at V and 3 bases at J, with 6 bases between the two ends. The CDR3 extends over 12 amino acids. The CDR3 nucleotides are TGTGCCAGCAGTCTCCAGACAGATACGCAGTATTTT. It yields the protein CASSLQTDTQYF. The full variable domain, its missing parts supplied by reference TRBV28 and TRBJ2-3, is DVKVTQSSRYLVKRTGEKVFLECVQDMDHENMFWYRQDPGLGLRLIYFSYDVKMKEKGDIPEGYSVSREKKERFSLILESASTNQTSMYLCASSLQTDTQYFGPGTRLTVL.

This chain uses TRBV18 with TRBJ2-3; D may be TRBD2 (6 bases). The V end lost 4 bases, the J end lost 14 bases, and 25 bases lay between the germline ends. The CDR3 has 15 residues. In germline, CDR1 is KGHSH, CDR2 LQKENI. The CDR3 bases are TGTGCCAGCTCACGGGACTCTAGTACCCGAGCAGGAGGGTATTTT. Translation: CASSRDSSTRAGGYF.

The V gene is TRBV9, the J gene TRBJ2-3; 7 nucleotides align to TRBD2. The ends lost 4 bases at V and 0 bases at J; junction bases unmatched: 5. CDR1 is SGDLS and CDR2 is YYNGEE in the germline V gene. The CDR3 is 15 amino acids. CDR3 sequence reads: CASSSRDYSTDTQYF. In nucleotides, the CDR3 is TGTGCCAGCAGCTCCCGGGACTACAGCACAGATACGCAGTATTTT.

Details on this clone: The junction and the germline gene differ at one end; a read error may be behind it. This chain links TRBV5-8 with TRBJ1-1; D is undetermined. CDR1 and CDR2 from the germline V gene are SGHTS and YDEGEE. The CDR3 is made up of 15 amino acids. CDR3 loop: CASSWSGRLNTEVFF. CDR3 bases: TGTGCCAGCAGCTGGTCTGGCAGGCTGAACACTGAAGTTTTCTTT.

The chain couples TRBV18 to TRBJ1-1; the D is unclear. V gave up 1 base and J gave up 6 bases, with 9 bases separating them. CDR1 KGHSH and CDR2 LQKENI come from the germline V gene. The CDR3 has 13 residues. The CDR3 spells CASSPRAGAEAFF. CDR3 nucleotide sequence: TGTGCCAGCTCACCACGTGCAGGTGCTGAAGCTTTCTTT.

This clone was seen once. The CDR3 protein is CASSFIGSDTQYF. As DNA, the CDR3 is TGTGCCAGCAGTTTTATCGGATCAGATACGCAGTATTTT. The chain has TRBV12-3 or TRBV12-4 and TRBJ2-3; D is uncertain. This CDR3 is 13 amino acids long. Trimming left V 3 bases short and J 4 bases short, with 8 bases between.

The chain joins TRBV6-1 to TRBJ1-6; D is unclear. There are 13 residues in the CDR3. Germline lookup yields CDR1 MNHNS and CDR2 SASEGT. Trimming shortened V by 2 bases and J by 8 bases, and 7 bases separated the two germline ends. CDR3 in DNA: TGTGCCAGCAGTGAAAAAGTCGATTCACCCCTCCACTTT. Translating gives CASSEKVDSPLHF.

The chain links TRBV7-2 to TRBJ1-2, with D unclear. The CDR3 is made up of 12 amino acids. Looked up from germline, CDR1 is SGHTA and CDR2 is FQGNSA. Trimming removed 2 bases from V and 3 bases from J, with 4 bases in between. This CDR3 is CASSLQDYGYTF. DNA for the CDR3: TGTGCCAGCAGCTTACAGGACTATGGCTACACCTTC.

The gene calls are TRBV19 and TRBJ1-6, with D uncertain. From germline, CDR1 is LNHDA and CDR2 SQIVND (reference sequence). Trimming pared 5 bases from V and 6 bases from J, leaving 5 bases between. The CDR3 spans 12 residues. CDR3: CASSAFNSPLHF. CDR3 bases: TGTGCCAGTAGTGCGTTTAATTCACCCCTCCACTTT.

This chain joins TRBV12-5 and TRBJ1-1, with unresolved D. The CDR3 loop spans 15 amino acids. Germline assignment: CDR1 LGHNT and CDR2 FRNRAP. The ends were cut back, 5 bases at V and 0 bases at J, with 13 bases in the middle. The CDR3 spells CASGDGFTLNTEAFF. DNA of the CDR3: TGTGCTAGTGGTGATGGGTTCACCTTGAACACTGAAGCTTTCTTT.

J is TRBJ1-1 and V is TRBV30; D is perhaps TRBD1 (5 bases). CDR1 GTSNPN and CDR2 SVGIG come from the germline V gene (reference sequence). The CDR3 extends over 13 amino acids. V gave up 3 bases and J gave up 3 bases, with 11 bases separating them. CDR3 region: CAWRGPPDTEAFF. As DNA, the CDR3 is TGTGCCTGGAGGGGACCCCCGGACACTGAAGCTTTCTTT.

J is TRBJ2-6 and V is TRBV7-2, with D tentatively TRBD2 (7 bases). The CDR3 consists of 17 residues. Trimming cost V 5 bases and J 2 bases, with 16 bases left between them. Germline loops: CDR1 SGHTA, CDR2 FQGNSA. The DNA of the CDR3 is TGTGCCAGCAGCCACAGAGGGGGGGGAACTGGGGCCAACGTCCTGACTTTC. Protein: CASSHRGGGTGANVLTF.

Comments on this clone: This specimen includes other DNA sequences encoding the same CDR3. This chain joins TRBV20-1 and TRBJ1-2; D might be TRBD1 (5 bases). This CDR3 has 12 residues. The V and J ends lost 6 bases and 4 bases respectively, with 12 bases between them. Looked up from germline, CDR1 is DFQATT and CDR2 is SNEGSKA (reference sequence). In DNA, the CDR3 is TGCAGTGCAAGTGCCGGGGGCTATGGCTACACCTTC. Its translation is CSASAGGYGYTF.

In its sample, this clone was seen once. The chain carries TRBV18 and TRBJ2-5, with 12 bases fitting TRBD1. This CDR3 has 16 amino acids. Germline V gene sequence: CDR1 KGHSH, CDR2 LQKENI. V lost 6 bases to trimming and J lost 5 bases; unmatched junction nucleotides: 10. The CDR3 sequence: CASSQTGTGGGETQYF. The DNA for the CDR3 is TGTGCCAGCTCGCAGACCGGGACAGGGGGCGGCGAGACCCAGTACTTC. The full variable domain, rest sourced from reference TRBV18 and TRBJ2-5, is NAGVMQNPRHLVRRRGQEARLRCSPMKGHSHVYWYRQLPEEGLKFMVYLQKENIIDESGMPKERFSAEFPKEGPSILRIQQVVRGDSAAYFCASSQTGTGGGETQYFGPGTRLLVL.

The chain joins TRBV7-9 to TRBJ2-7, with 10 bases lining up with TRBD1. Germline V gives CDR1 SEHNR, CDR2 FQNEAQ (reference sequence). The CDR3 runs 14 residues. The ends lost 5 bases at V and 5 bases at J; junction bases unmatched: 6. CDR3 amino acids: CASSAPGQGNEQYV. CDR3 coding DNA: TGTGCCAGCAGCGCCCCGGGACAGGGGAACGAGCAGTACGTC.